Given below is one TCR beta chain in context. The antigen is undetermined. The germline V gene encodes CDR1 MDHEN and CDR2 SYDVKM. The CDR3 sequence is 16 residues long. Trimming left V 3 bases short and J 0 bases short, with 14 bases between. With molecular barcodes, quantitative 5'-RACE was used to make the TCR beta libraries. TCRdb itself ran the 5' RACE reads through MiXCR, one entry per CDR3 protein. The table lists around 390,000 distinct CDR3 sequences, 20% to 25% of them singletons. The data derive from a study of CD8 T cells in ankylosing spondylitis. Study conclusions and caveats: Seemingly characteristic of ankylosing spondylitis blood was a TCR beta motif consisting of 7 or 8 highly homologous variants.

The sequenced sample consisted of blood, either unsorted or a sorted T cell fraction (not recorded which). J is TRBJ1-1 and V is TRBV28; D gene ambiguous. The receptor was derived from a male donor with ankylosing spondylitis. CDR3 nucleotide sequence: TGTGCCAGCAGTTTCCTCGGTGGACTCGTGAACACTGAAGCTTTCTTT. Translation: CASSFLGGLVNTEAFF.